This TCR beta chain was found in a study of OX40 agonist ivuxolimab in advanced cancers. About the study: The patients got ivuxolimab, which is an agonistic anti-OX40 (CD134) antibody. Patients received ivuxolimab, an intravenous treatment, every 2 weeks at 0.01 to 10 mg/kg.

Profiling relied on immunoSEQ multiplex PCR, and the TCRdb table lists in-frame clones only, not all of them. This sample has some 85,000 clones, with over 75% found just once. The germline V gene has CDR1 SGHTA and CDR2 FQGNSA. V was shortened by 0 bases and J by 3 bases, with 9 bases between the two germline ends. The CDR3 is 15 residues long. The cohort excluded patients with autoimmune disease history or systemic immunosuppression. On cycle 4 day 1 and cycle 7 day 1, as well as at baseline, blood was sampled. This receptor was obtained from an adult with an advanced solid tumor such as melanoma, head and neck, liver or kidney cancer. The source was CD4+ or CD8+ T cells sorted from blood, collected in a trial of the OX40 agonist ivuxolimab. The gene calls are TRBV7-2 and TRBJ1-5; no clear D gene. The CDR3 protein is CASSLAWGSNQPQHF. The CDR3 DNA sequence: TGTGCCAGCAGCTTAGCGTGGGGATCCAATCAGCCCCAGCATTTT.